What follows are 27 T cell receptor beta chains derived from one specimen sequenced in a study of shared clonotypes between healthy human individuals (dated by TCRdb to the early 2020s). Libraries were built with the immunoSEQ multiplex PCR assay. TCRdb's version of the immuneACCESS table is confined to in-frame rearrangements and falls short of the full clone set. An unresolved V gene accounts for under half of the shortfall where checked; the remainder is of unknown origin. The sample records approximately 2,300,000 clones, under 95% of which are singletons. The biggest ten clones account for 0.37% of the sample. The sequenced sample consisted of naive CD4+ T cells from PBMCs. The sample's cell subset or site, from its label and the paper: CD45RA+ positively selected. The receptors were sampled from a man younger than 30 in good health. Some clones in this sample may be carry-over from other donors' samples.

Points on this clone: Other DNA sequences in this sample translate to the same CDR3. The chain joins TRBV5-5 to TRBJ2-7; D ambiguous. The V and J ends lost 0 bases and 2 bases respectively, with 3 bases between them. Germline V gene sequence: CDR1 SGHKS, CDR2 YYEKEE (reference sequence). The CDR3 loop spans 12 amino acids. DNA for the CDR3: TGTGCCAGCAGCTTGGGTGCCTACGAGCAGTACTTC. Translated, it gives CASSLGAYEQYF. Filled out from reference TRBV5-5 and TRBJ2-7, the complete variable domain reads DAGVTQSPTHLIKTRGQQVTLRCSPISGHKSVSWYQQVLGQGPQFIFQYYEKEERGRGNFPDRFSARQFPNYSSELNVNALLLGDSALYLCASSLGAYEQYFGPGTRLTVT.

This chain links TRBV28 with TRBJ2-7, with TRBD1 matching 7 bases. Trimming took 5 bases from V and 7 from J; bases not matched to a gene: 14. The CDR3 has 15 amino acids. Per the germline V gene, CDR1 is MDHEN and CDR2 is SYDVKM. Here the CDR3 DNA reads TGTGCCAGCAGTCTTCCGGAGACAGGGTTTGGGGAGCAGTACTTC. Protein product: CASSLPETGFGEQYF. The full variable domain, completed using reference TRBV28 and TRBJ2-7, is DVKVTQSSRYLVKRTGEKVFLECVQDMDHENMFWYRQDPGLGLRLIYFSYDVKMKEKGDIPEGYSVSREKKERFSLILESASTNQTSMYLCASSLPETGFGEQYFGPGTRLTVT.

As for this clone: The identical CDR3 is also encoded by other nucleotide sequences in the sample. This chain joins TRBV7-3 and TRBJ2-5, with 7 bases matching TRBD2. This CDR3 is 13 amino acids long. Trimming at V came to 5 bases and at J to 5 bases, leaving 5 bases not matched to a gene. Germline V lookup: CDR1 SGHTA, CDR2 FQGTGA. The CDR3 DNA reads TGTGCCAGCAGCCGGGGTAGCGGGGAGACCCAGTACTTC. Translating gives CASSRGSGETQYF.

The V gene is TRBV27, the J gene TRBJ2-7; no clear D gene. The CDR3 runs 12 residues. V lost 5 bases to trimming and J lost 6 bases, with 11 bases between them. The germline gives CDR1 MNHEY, CDR2 SMNVEV (reference sequence). CDR3 loop: CASSPLVGEQYF. The CDR3 nucleotides are TGTGCCAGCAGTCCCCTCGTTGGCGAGCAGTACTTC.

This clone came up once. This chain joins TRBV27 and TRBJ2-7; possible D gene TRBD2, 6 bases. Per germline, CDR1 MNHEY and CDR2 SMNVEV (reference sequence). The V end was cut by 3 bases, the J end by 1 base, with 10 bases between. This CDR3 comprises 14 residues. For the CDR3, the DNA is TGTGCCAGCAGTTTCACGGGGGTTTCCTACGAGCAGTACTTC. This codes for CASSFTGVSYEQYF.

J is TRBJ2-7 and V is TRBV10-3; D is ambiguous. Trimming left V 8 bases short and J 4 bases short, with 9 bases between. CDR3 size: 11 residues. Germline V gene sequence: CDR1 ENHRY, CDR2 SYGVKD. CDR3 protein: CAIQEAYEQYF. In DNA form, the CDR3 reads TGTGCCATCCAGGAAGCTTACGAGCAGTACTTC.

In DNA form, the CDR3 reads TGCAGCGTTGACCCTGGGGTTAGCACAGATACGCAGTATTTT. This sequence encodes CSVDPGVSTDTQYF. This chain connects TRBV29-1 to TRBJ2-3; D not resolved. The CDR3 is made up of 14 amino acids. Trimming removed 3 bases from V and 0 bases from J, with 10 bases in between. Germline V lookup: CDR1 SQVTM, CDR2 ANQGSEA.

This clone appeared a single time. The V call is TRBV5-1, the J call TRBJ1-5; TRBD1 is a possible D gene (6 bases). The germline gives CDR1 SGHRS, CDR2 YFSETQ. The CDR3 sequence is 17 residues long. V lost 0 bases to trimming and J lost 3 bases, with 16 bases between them. In DNA, the CDR3 is TGCGCCAGCAGCTTGGAACAGGGAGTAAGGAACAATCAGCCCCAGCATTTT. Amino acid sequence: CASSLEQGVRNNQPQHF. The full variable domain, its missing parts supplied by reference TRBV5-1 and TRBJ1-5, is KAGVTQTPRYLIKTRGQQVTLSCSPISGHRSVSWYQQTPGQGLQFLFEYFSETQRNKGNFPGRFSGRQFSNSRSEMNVSTLELGDSALYLCASSLEQGVRNNQPQHFGDGTRLSIL.

This clone was observed a few times. The rearrangement links TRBV2 to TRBJ1-1, with D uncertain. CDR3 size: 12 residues. V was cut by 6 bases and J by 8 bases, with 13 bases left in between. Germline lookup yields CDR1 SNHLY and CDR2 FYNNEI. This CDR3 reads CASRVGSREAFF. In DNA, the CDR3 is TGTGCCAGCAGAGTTGGCTCGAGAGAAGCTTTCTTT.

V gene TRBV28 combines with J gene TRBJ1-5; perhaps TRBD1 as D (5 bases). Germline-derived CDR1 and CDR2 are MDHEN and SYDVKM. CDR3 length: 14 amino acids. Trimming pared 5 bases from V and 0 bases from J, leaving 8 bases between. The CDR3 DNA is TGTGCCAGCAGTGCCGGACATAGCAATCAGCCCCAGCATTTT. As protein: CASSAGHSNQPQHF.

In this sample, this clone turned up once. The CDR3 loop reads CASSMAPWRETQYF. The CDR3 nucleotides read TGTGCCAGTAGTATGGCCCCCTGGAGAGAGACCCAGTACTTC. The chain joins TRBV19 to TRBJ2-5; D is uncertain. CDR3 length equals 14 residues. Germline CDR1 is LNHDA and CDR2 is SQIVND (reference sequence). Trimming stripped 3 bases from V and 4 bases from J, with 12 bases between.

This chain links TRBV19 with TRBJ2-7, with D tentatively TRBD2 (5 bases). The CDR3 contains 14 residues. Germline V gene data show CDR1 as LNHDA and CDR2 as SQIVND (reference sequence). V lost 3 bases and J 9 bases, leaving 18 bases between the germline ends. The chain's CDR3 is CASSIDVGLAGQYF. In nucleotides, the CDR3 is TGTGCCAGTAGTATCGATGTGGGCCTCGCGGGGCAGTACTTC.

The rearrangement joins TRBV6-5 to TRBJ1-4, with 8 bases aligning to TRBD1. CDR1 and CDR2 (germline): MNHEY, SVGAGI. The CDR3 has 13 amino acids. Trimming removed 6 bases from V and 8 bases from J; junction bases left unmatched: 5. CDR3 loop: CASRPTGVEKLFF. Written as DNA, the CDR3 is TGTGCCAGCAGGCCGACAGGGGTAGAAAAACTGTTTTTT.

This clone was recorded only once. This CDR3 reads CTQETQYF. The DNA for the CDR3 is TGTACACAAGAGACCCAGTACTTC. The genes are TRBV27 and TRBJ2-5; D is unresolved. The CDR3 sequence is 8 residues long. Per germline, CDR1 MNHEY and CDR2 SMNVEV (reference sequence).

The chain is built from TRBV7-3 and TRBJ2-2; TRBD1 matches at 11 bases. Germline V gene lookup returns CDR1 SGHTA and CDR2 FQGTGA. CDR3 length equals 14 residues. The V gene end was trimmed by 5 bases and the J gene end by 8 bases; junction bases not matched to a gene: 4. CDR3 sequence reads: CASSPDRGPGELFF. DNA of the CDR3: TGTGCCAGCAGCCCGGACAGGGGGCCTGGGGAGCTGTTTTTT. Looking up the rest from reference TRBV7-3 and TRBJ2-2 gives the full variable domain: GAGVSQTPSNKVTEKGKYVELRCDPISGHTALYWYRQSLGQGPEFLIYFQGTGAADDSGLPNDRFFAVRPEGSVSTLKIQRTERGDSAVYLCASSPDRGPGELFFGEGSRLTVL.

The chain joins TRBV2 to TRBJ1-6; TRBD1 might be the D (5 bases). The CDR3 consists of 15 residues. Germline V gene sequence: CDR1 SNHLY, CDR2 FYNNEI. V was clipped by 6 bases and J by 6 bases, with 15 bases between them. This chain's CDR3 is CASRGLPRSNSPLHF. CDR3 nucleotides: TGTGCCAGCAGGGGACTACCGCGTAGTAATTCACCCCTCCACTTT.

Concerning this clone itself: Other DNA sequences in the sample encode the same CDR3. J is TRBJ2-1 and V is TRBV7-3; perhaps TRBD2 as D (7 bases). The CDR3 has 13 amino acids. The germline V gene encodes CDR1 SGHTA and CDR2 FQGTGA. Trimming removed 4 bases at V and 9 bases at J, with 13 bases between. CDR3 nucleotides: TGTGCCAGCAGCTCTACGGGGGGCGGTGAGCAGTTCTTC. Translating it yields CASSSTGGGEQFF.

This chain connects TRBV2 to TRBJ2-5, with 9 bases lining up with TRBD1. The CDR3 covers 13 residues. Germline lookup yields CDR1 SNHLY and CDR2 FYNNEI. The V and J ends lost 7 bases and 3 bases, in that order; junction bases with no gene match: 3. The CDR3 DNA reads as TGTGCCAGCACCAGACAGGGGGAAGAGACCCAGTACTTC. This sequence encodes CASTRQGEETQYF.

As regards this clone: The same CDR3 arises from other DNA sequences in this sample as well. The chain links TRBV7-2 to TRBJ1-2; 8 nucleotides line up with TRBD1. The CDR3 contains 13 residues. The V gene end was trimmed by 3 bases and the J gene end by 7 bases; junction bases not matched to a gene: 4. The germline CDR1 and CDR2 sequences are SGHTA and FQGNSA. In DNA, the CDR3 is TGTGCCAGCAGCTTGGACAGGGAAGGTGGCTACACCTTC. Amino acids: CASSLDREGGYTF. The entire variable domain, with the rest obtained from reference TRBV7-2 and TRBJ1-2, is as follows: GAGVSQSPSNKVTEKGKDVELRCDPISGHTALYWYRQSLGQGLEFLIYFQGNSAPDKSGLPSDRFSAERTGGSVSTLTIQRTQQEDSAVYLCASSLDREGGYTFGSGTRLTVV.

This rearrangement joins TRBV21-1 to TRBJ2-2; no DNA check was done on the table's D call, TRBD1. TRBV21-1 corresponds to a pseudogene. CDR3 size: 21 residues. The CDR3 loop is CASSKVGENRGHSVNTGELFF. In nucleotides, the CDR3 is TGTGCCAGCAGCAAAGTAGGAGAGAACAGGGGGCATTCAGTGAACACCGGGGAGCTGTTTTTT.

This clone was picked up a small number of times. This chain connects TRBV28 to TRBJ1-2, with TRBD1 identical over 8 bases. Germline trimming cut 6 bases from V and 5 bases from J; bases unmatched to any gene: 5. The V gene's germline CDR1 is MDHEN and CDR2 SYDVKM. CDR3 size: 13 residues. For the CDR3, the DNA is TGTGCCAGCAGCCCAGGGGGCATTTATGGCTACACCTTC. It yields the protein CASSPGGIYGYTF.

V is TRBV19 and J is TRBJ1-5; 7 bases match TRBD1. CDR3 length: 16 residues. After removal of 2 bases from V and 6 bases from J, the junction contained 10 bases not matched to a gene. Per the germline V gene, CDR1 is LNHDA and CDR2 is SQIVND (reference sequence). The CDR3, as DNA: TGTGCCAGTAGTATAAGGGGGCGAGTCCCCCCTCAGCCCCAGCATTTT. The encoded protein is CASSIRGRVPPQPQHF.

The chain uses TRBV5-1 and TRBJ2-1; TRBD2 agrees at 10 bases. Per the germline V gene, CDR1 is SGHRS and CDR2 is YFSETQ. With 4 bases clipped from V and 7 bases from J, the junction kept 11 bases outside the gene matches. There are 16 residues in the CDR3. CDR3 DNA: TGCGCCAGCAGCCCCCTGGCGAGCGGGGGGGGAAATGAGCAGTTCTTC. It specifies CASSPLASGGGNEQFF.

V gene TRBV5-4 combines with J gene TRBJ2-1; D is unclear. The CDR3 sequence is 13 residues long. Germline CDR1 and CDR2: SGHNT and YYREEE (reference sequence). Trimming stripped 4 bases from V and 5 bases from J, with 10 bases between. The CDR3, as DNA: TGTGCCAGCAGCCGATCACAAGACAATGAGCAGTTCTTC. It encodes CASSRSQDNEQFF.

In this sample, this clone turned up a few times. This chain uses TRBV30 with TRBJ1-5; 8 positions match TRBD1. CDR1 GTSNPN and CDR2 SVGIG come from the germline V gene (reference sequence). The CDR3 sequence is 16 residues long. V was pared by 0 bases and J by 2 bases, with 6 bases of the junction left unmatched. In DNA, the CDR3 is TGTGCCTGGAGTGTACCTTCGGGACAGGGCAATCAGCCCCAGCATTTT. Amino acids: CAWSVPSGQGNQPQHF.

The chain carries TRBV27 and TRBJ2-5; 9 bases match TRBD2. Germline V gene sequence: CDR1 MNHEY, CDR2 SMNVEV (reference sequence). CDR3 length equals 19 residues. V was clipped by 5 bases and J by 0 bases; unmatched bases: 16. Here the CDR3 DNA reads TGTGCCAGCAGTGCCAGACTAGCGGCCCAAGGACCGTACCAAGAGACCCAGTACTTC. Residues: CASSARLAAQGPYQETQYF.

This chain uses TRBV2 with TRBJ2-5; TRBD2 agrees at 7 bases. J was trimmed by 11 bases and V by 3 bases; bases with no gene match: 12. Germline V gene data show CDR1 as SNHLY and CDR2 as FYNNEI. The CDR3 has 14 residues. CDR3 DNA sequence: TGTGCCAGCAGTGATCTAGCGGTCCTACGTGGGCAGTACTTC. Its translation: CASSDLAVLRGQYF.